These T cell receptor beta chains were read from a single sample in a study of cytomegalovirus exposure and HLA in healthy donors. Clones were sequenced by immunoSEQ multiplex PCR, and TCRdb holds only the in-frame ones, with some missing. There are 65,000 to 85,000 clones in the sample, with less than 2% held by the top ten. Sequencing input: PBMCs. Receptors were obtained from a woman aged 25 to 45 in good health and CMV-seronegative. Both conserved end residues are part of each CDR3. D genes are given only for firm matches.

V	length	J	D	DNA	CDR3
TRBV6-1	14	TRBJ1-4	NA	TGTGCCAGCAGAGCGCAGGGAGGAGTTGAAAAACTGTTTTTT	CASRAQGGVEKLFF
TRBV14	12	TRBJ2-3	NA	TGTGCCAGCAGGGCTAGCACAGATACGCAGTATTTT	CASRASTDTQYF
TRBV9	16	TRBJ2-6	NA	TGTGCCAGCAGCCCTCAAGTCGGACACGGGGCCAACGTCCTGACTTTC	CASSPQVGHGANVLTF
TRBV7-9	14	TRBJ2-2	NA	TGTGCCAGCATTCGCCCTCGGGTTATCGGGGAGCTGTTTTTT	CASIRPRVIGELFF
TRBV10-3	15	TRBJ1-1	TRBD1	TGTGCCATCAGTGGGAATCAGGGGGGTGGGACTGAAGCTTTCTTT	CAISGNQGGGTEAFF
TRBV18	16	TRBJ1-4	NA	TGTGCCAGCTCCCCCAACGGGGGAGGGCCTAATGAAAAACTGTTTTTT	CASSPNGGGPNEKLFF
TRBV25-1	17	TRBJ2-5	TRBD1	TGTGCCAGCAGTGAATCGCTCGGGACAGGGTGGAAGGAGACCCAGTACTTC	CASSESLGTGWKETQYF
TRBV30	11	TRBJ1-1	NA	TGTGCCTGGGGAGGGGACACTGAAGCTTTCTTT	CAWGGDTEAFF
TRBV14	15	TRBJ1-3	NA	TGTGCCAGCAGCCAAGATTTTACGGAGGGAAACACCATATATTTT	CASSQDFTEGNTIYF
TRBV27	13	TRBJ2-7	TRBD1	TGTGCCAGCAGGGGGACAGGGGCGAAAGAGCAGTACTTC	CASRGTGAKEQYF
TRBV5-1	15	TRBJ2-2	TRBD2	TGCGCCAGCACTGTAAGCGGGACCAACACCGGGGAGCTGTTTTTT	CASTVSGTNTGELFF
TRBV5-1	13	TRBJ2-7	TRBD1	TGCGCCAGCAGCTGGACAGGGGGCGGGGAGCAGTACTTC	CASSWTGGGEQYF
TRBV19	15	TRBJ1-2	TRBD1	TGTGCCAGCCTAGCCGGGACAGGGGGTTTAGATGGCTACACCTTC	CASLAGTGGLDGYTF
TRBV5-4	12	TRBJ1-2	NA	TGTGCCAGCAGCCCGTCTAAATATGGCTACACCTTC	CASSPSKYGYTF
TRBV4-2	14	TRBJ1-3	NA	TGTGCCAGCAGCCAAGATCACTCTGGAAACACCATATATTTT	CASSQDHSGNTIYF
TRBV29-1	13	TRBJ2-7	TRBD1	TGCAGCGTGGGACAGGGCTTCTCCTACGAGCAGTACTTC	CSVGQGFSYEQYF
TRBV20-1	10	TRBJ1-5	NA	TGCAGTGCTAGAGATAAGAGCCAGCATTTT	CSARDKSQHF
TRBV11-2	14	TRBJ2-7	NA	TGTGCCAGCAGCTTATGGAATGGCCAGGACGAGCAGTACTTC	CASSLWNGQDEQYF
TRBV15	16	TRBJ1-3	NA	TGTGCCACCAGCAGATCAGGACAGCTCACTGGAAACACCATATATTTT	CATSRSGQLTGNTIYF
TRBV5-1	17	TRBJ1-1	TRBD1	TGCGCCAGCAGCGGGGATGGGACAGGGCTTATGAACACTGAAGCTTTCTTT	CASSGDGTGLMNTEAFF
TRBV5-6	16	TRBJ2-2	TRBD1	TGTGCCAGCAGCTTAGGGACAGGGATGAGAACCGGGGAGCTGTTTTTT	CASSLGTGMRTGELFF
TRBV9	19	TRBJ2-4	TRBD2	TGTGCCAGCAGCGTAGGGGGACTAGCGGGTATTCGGGCCAAAAACATTCAGTACTTC	CASSVGGLAGIRAKNIQYF
TRBV5-4	15	TRBJ2-7	NA	TGTGCCAGCAGTTTTGGACAGCTGTTCCCCTACGAGCAGTACTTC	CASSFGQLFPYEQYF
TRBV4-1	15	TRBJ2-7	NA	TGCGCCAGCAGCCGCCTGGACAGCGAGATCTACGAGCAGTACTTC	CASSRLDSEIYEQYF
TRBV29-1	11	TRBJ1-1	NA	TGCAGCGTCACAGGGAACACTGAAGCTTTCTTT	CSVTGNTEAFF
TRBV29-1	15	TRBJ1-1	NA	TGCAGCGTTGGTAGGACAAATTTCATGAACACTGAAGCTTTCTTT	CSVGRTNFMNTEAFF
TRBV6-5	13	TRBJ1-5	TRBD1	TGTGCCAGCAGCAGCCTCAGGGGGCAGCCCCAGCATTTT	CASSSLRGQPQHF
TRBV18	13	TRBJ2-7	NA	TGTGCCAGCTCACCTACAGGGTACGACGAGCAGTACTTC	CASSPTGYDEQYF
TRBV19	14	TRBJ2-1	NA	TGTGCCAGTAGCCCCGGGACTTTACGGAATGAGCAGTTCTTC	CASSPGTLRNEQFF
TRBV6-4	14	TRBJ1-3	NA	TGTGCCAGCGGGTTCGGGGTCTCTGGAAACACCATATATTTT	CASGFGVSGNTIYF
TRBV9	18	TRBJ1-2	TRBD1	TGTGCCAGCAGCCGTAGGACGGGACAGGGCTTCCGTGGGGATGGCTACACCTTC	CASSRRTGQGFRGDGYTF